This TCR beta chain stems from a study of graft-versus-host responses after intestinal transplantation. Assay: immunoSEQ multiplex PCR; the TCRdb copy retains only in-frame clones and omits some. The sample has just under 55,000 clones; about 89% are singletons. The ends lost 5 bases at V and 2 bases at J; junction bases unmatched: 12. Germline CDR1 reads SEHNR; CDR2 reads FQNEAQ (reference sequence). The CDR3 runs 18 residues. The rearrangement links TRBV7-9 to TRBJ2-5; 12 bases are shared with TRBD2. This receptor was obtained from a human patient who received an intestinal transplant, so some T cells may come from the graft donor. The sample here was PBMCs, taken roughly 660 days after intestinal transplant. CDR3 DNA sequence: TGTGCCAGCAGCACGTTAGTAGCTAGCGGGGGGGTACAAGAGACCCAGTACTTC. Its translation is CASSTLVASGGVQETQYF.